What follows describes a single T cell receptor beta chain. As yet, its antigen is unknown. This sample is part of a study of cytomegalovirus exposure and HLA in healthy donors. Findings and caveats of the study: Cytomegalovirus status was reportedly diagnosed by the classifier with high sensitivity and specificity.

Repertoires were generated with immunoSEQ multiplex PCR, while TCRdb's copy carries only in-frame clones and drops some. The repertoire consists of some 140,000 clones, with 82% occurring once and the leading ten covering 25% to 30%. Germline CDR1 SGHTA, CDR2 FQGTGA. With V trimmed by 1 base and J by 3 bases, 6 bases remained unmatched. The CDR3 contains 16 residues. The chain couples TRBV7-3 to TRBJ2-1, with 7 bases matching TRBD2. The sequencing sample was made of PBMCs. The TCR comes from a man aged 25-40 years in good health and CMV-seropositive. This CDR3 reads CASSLNGGVLYNEQFF. CDR3 nucleotides: TGTGCCAGCAGCTTAAATGGGGGGGTTCTCTACAATGAGCAGTTCTTC.